This record looks at one TCR beta chain sequence and its context. Original data processing: Reference gene primers were amplified, and this amplification served to estimate nucleated cell counts. Only in-frame clones appear in the TCRdb table, and some are missing; sequencing was by immunoSEQ multiplex PCR. The V and J calls and clone size are taken from that table; D and trimming were inferred from the DNA. In the table there are about 200,000 clones, around 80% of which are singletons. The sample is drawn from a study of blood T cell repertoires in COVID-19. About the study: Sites in the United States, Italy and Spain provided acute and convalescent COVID-19 samples. In each case, the material was cDNA or gDNA derived from T cells, B-cell-depleted T cells, or PBMCs.

The trim removed 0 bases at V and 8 bases at J, leaving 8 bases unmatched. The CDR3 has 16 residues. Germline CDR1 is MNHEY and CDR2 is SVGAGI. The source of this sequence is a man aged 45 to 65 who had recovered from COVID-19. Sequenced sample: peripheral blood. V gene TRBV6-5 combines with J gene TRBJ1-4; TRBD1 matches at 8 bases. CDR3 loop: CASSYSPGQGAEKLFF. CDR3 in DNA: TGTGCCAGCAGTTACTCTCCGGGTCAGGGGGCCGAAAAACTGTTTTTT.